The 25 T cell receptor beta chains reported below all come from one sample, sequenced in a study of cytomegalovirus exposure and HLA in healthy donors. Produced via immunoSEQ multiplex PCR; TCRdb's table is partial and in-frame only. The sample holds 200,000 to 300,000 clones, about 90% seen once. Sequencing was performed on PBMCs. Receptor source: a woman in her 30s in good health and CMV-seronegative.

This chain connects TRBV10-2 to TRBJ2-1, with a possible D match to TRBD1 (6 bases). The CDR3 sequence is 14 residues long. Trimming cost V 4 bases and J 4 bases, with 11 bases left between them. The germline V gene encodes CDR1 WSHSY and CDR2 SAAADI. This chain's CDR3 is CASSAGTKYNEQFF. The CDR3 DNA follows: TGCGCCAGCAGTGCCGGGACAAAGTACAATGAGCAGTTCTTC.

The chain employs TRBV29-1 and TRBJ2-2, with TRBD1 identical over 7 bases. After removal of 8 bases from V and 3 bases from J, the junction contained 15 bases not matched to a gene. The germline V gene has CDR1 SQVTM and CDR2 ANQGSEA. The CDR3 has 16 amino acids. DNA of the CDR3: TGCAGCCACCGGGACAGTCCCTTAGGGGACACCGGGGAGCTGTTTTTT. This translates into CSHRDSPLGDTGELFF.

The rearrangement links TRBV19 to TRBJ2-3, with a possible D match to TRBD1 (5 bases). V lost 6 bases and J 8 bases, leaving 18 bases between the germline ends. The CDR3 spans 14 residues. In germline, CDR1 is LNHDA, CDR2 SQIVND (reference sequence). The DNA of the CDR3 is TGTGCCAGTAGCGATCCCGCCGTCGACAGTACGCAGTATTTT. Amino acid sequence: CASSDPAVDSTQYF.

The J gene is TRBJ2-7, the V gene TRBV1; TRBD2 is taken as the D call from the table, unchecked against the DNA. TRBV1 is given as a pseudogene. The CDR3 sequence is 15 residues long. The CDR3 here is CTSSQDRAGPGEQYF. The CDR3 DNA follows: TGCACCAGCAGCCAAGATCGTGCGGGACCGGGGGAGCAGTACTTC.

This chain connects TRBV6-5 to TRBJ1-5; maybe TRBD1 (5 bases). CDR1 is MNHEY and CDR2 is SVGAGI in the germline V gene. Trimming took 4 bases from V and 7 from J, leaving 11 bases between them. This CDR3 has 13 residues. The CDR3 here is CASSWGDQQPQHF. CDR3 in DNA: TGTGCCAGCAGTTGGGGGGACCAACAGCCCCAGCATTTT.

The chain has TRBV18 and TRBJ2-3, with 10 bases matching TRBD2. V gave up 6 bases and J gave up 3 bases; unmatched junction bases: 6. The germline CDR1 and CDR2 sequences are KGHSH and LQKENI. The CDR3 sequence is 15 residues long. CDR3 sequence (DNA): TGTGCCAGCTCCCCTCTAGCGGGAGTAACAGATACGCAGTATTTT. Translation: CASSPLAGVTDTQYF.

This clone was detected a few times. This specimen includes other DNA sequences encoding the same CDR3. The gene calls are TRBV19 and TRBJ2-7; D is ambiguous. This CDR3 is built from 13 residues. Germline V gene sequence: CDR1 LNHDA, CDR2 SQIVND (reference sequence). V was trimmed by 6 bases and J by 0 bases, leaving 9 bases between them. The DNA of the CDR3 is TGTGCCAGTAGCCCGGGTAGCTCCTACGAGCAGTACTTC. Encoded protein: CASSPGSSYEQYF.

This chain links TRBV10-3 with TRBJ1-1; the D is unclear. The CDR3 contains 12 residues. The V end was cut by 1 base, the J end by 8 bases, with 8 bases between. Germline CDR1 and CDR2: ENHRY and SYGVKD. This CDR3 reads CAISELAQEAFF. For the CDR3, the DNA is TGTGCCATCAGTGAGTTGGCACAAGAAGCTTTCTTT.

V and J are TRBV4-3 and TRBJ2-7; the D gene is possibly TRBD2 (6 bases). The CDR3 contains 13 residues. CDR1 and CDR2 (germline): LGHNA, YSLEER. Trimming stripped 3 bases from V and 6 bases from J, with 12 bases between. The CDR3 DNA sequence: TGCGCCAGCAGCCAGTTGACTAGTTCCGAGCAGTACTTC. This sequence encodes CASSQLTSSEQYF.

The genes are TRBV4-1 and TRBJ1-2; D is perhaps TRBD1 (5 bases). CDR1 is MGHRA and CDR2 is YSYEKL in the germline V gene. There are 16 residues in the CDR3. Trimming stripped 4 bases from V and 0 bases from J, with 15 bases between. CDR3 protein: CASSRGMTAANYGYTF. In nucleotides, the CDR3 is TGCGCCAGCAGCCGAGGGATGACAGCCGCTAACTATGGCTACACCTTC.

This sequence joins TRBV5-1 and TRBJ2-1, with D perhaps matching TRBD2 (5 bases). Germline V gene lookup returns CDR1 SGHRS and CDR2 YFSETQ. The CDR3 is 12 residues long. V shed 4 bases and J shed 9 bases, with 11 bases lying between them. The CDR3 loop is CASSEPAGEQFF. DNA of the CDR3: TGCGCCAGCAGCGAACCGGCGGGTGAGCAGTTCTTC. Complete variable domain (other parts from reference TRBV5-1 and TRBJ2-1): KAGVTQTPRYLIKTRGQQVTLSCSPISGHRSVSWYQQTPGQGLQFLFEYFSETQRNKGNFPGRFSGRQFSNSRSEMNVSTLELGDSALYLCASSEPAGEQFFGPGTRLTVL.

The chain carries TRBV19 and TRBJ2-7; 7 nucleotides agree with TRBD2. The CDR3 length is 20 residues. V lost 3 bases, J lost 0 bases, and 20 bases stayed unmatched. Germline CDR1 is LNHDA and CDR2 is SQIVND (reference sequence). CDR3 nucleotides: TGTGCCAGTAGTATTTATACCCCTAGCGGAGATACCGGAGACTCCTACGAGCAGTACTTC. Protein product: CASSIYTPSGDTGDSYEQYF.

The CDR3 region has the DNA TGTGCAAGGACGACAACTAGCGCTAACCAAGAGACCCAGTACTTC. It yields the protein CARTTTSANQETQYF. The chain is built from TRBV12-2 and TRBJ2-5; the tabulated D call, TRBD2, remains unverified against the DNA. TRBV12-2 is designated a pseudogene. CDR3 length: 15 residues.

This chain connects TRBV27 to TRBJ2-1, with 9 bases aligning to TRBD2. Germline V gives CDR1 MNHEY, CDR2 SMNVEV (reference sequence). CDR3 length equals 19 residues. Trimming took 3 bases from V and 0 from J; bases not matched to a gene: 12. The CDR3 DNA reads TGTGCCAGCAGTTTTCTCCCGGCTAGCGGGAAGAGCTCCTACAATGAGCAGTTCTTC. Translation gives CASSFLPASGKSSYNEQFF.

In the case of this clone: Other DNA variants within this sample encode the same CDR3. The chain recombines TRBV4-1 with TRBJ2-5; possibly TRBD1 for D (5 bases). The V end was cut by 3 bases, the J end by 4 bases, with 9 bases between. Germline lookup yields CDR1 MGHRA and CDR2 YSYEKL. The CDR3 consists of 13 residues. This CDR3 is CASSQGLLETQYF. The CDR3 DNA sequence: TGCGCCAGCAGCCAGGGGCTGCTAGAGACCCAGTACTTC.

V is TRBV6-6 and J is TRBJ1-1; D gene uncertain. V lost 6 bases to trimming and J lost 5 bases, with 16 bases between them. The CDR3 has 14 amino acids. Germline CDR1 reads MNHNY; CDR2 reads SVGAGI (reference sequence). The CDR3 here is CASSPTKRVTEAFF. The CDR3 nucleotides read TGTGCCAGCAGCCCCACTAAACGAGTGACTGAAGCTTTCTTT.

The genes are TRBV7-2 and TRBJ1-4; 8 bases map to TRBD1. CDR1 is SGHTA, CDR2 FQGNSA, per germline. The length of the CDR3 is 14 residues. Trimming at V came to 2 bases and at J to 5 bases, leaving 1 base not matched to a gene. The CDR3 loop reads CASSLRTGNEKLFF. CDR3 bases: TGTGCCAGCAGCTTAAGGACAGGGAATGAAAAACTGTTTTTT.

The CDR3 spells CATSTREGTEAFF. CDR3 coding DNA: TGTGCCACCAGCACCAGGGAAGGCACTGAAGCTTTCTTT. The chain carries TRBV15 and TRBJ1-1, with D possibly being TRBD1 (5 bases). V was trimmed by 4 bases and J by 4 bases, leaving 10 bases between them. The CDR3 extends over 13 amino acids. Germline CDR1 LNHNV, CDR2 YYDKDF (reference sequence).

The chain has TRBV13 and TRBJ2-1; no firm D call. Per the germline V gene, CDR1 is PRHDT and CDR2 is FYEKMQ (reference sequence). The CDR3 extends over 15 amino acids. Trimming removed 1 base at V and 5 bases at J, with 12 bases between. The CDR3 sequence: CASSLEVGPDNEQFF. CDR3 nucleotide sequence: TGTGCCAGCAGCTTAGAAGTGGGTCCCGACAATGAGCAGTTCTTC.

The chain has TRBV7-2 and TRBJ2-7; TRBD2 agrees at 13 bases. There are 16 residues in the CDR3. J lost 0 bases, V lost 3 bases, and 2 bases had no gene match. CDR1 and CDR2 from the germline V gene are SGHTA and FQGNSA. The CDR3 sequence is CASSLGTSGASYEQYF. CDR3 nucleotide sequence: TGTGCCAGCAGCTTGGGGACTAGCGGGGCCTCCTACGAGCAGTACTTC.

The chain couples TRBV28 to TRBJ2-4; 7 bases map to TRBD1. CDR1 MDHEN and CDR2 SYDVKM come from the germline V gene. The CDR3 has 14 amino acids. V was clipped by 5 bases and J by 5 bases; unmatched bases: 6. The CDR3 loop is CASSADRAQNIQYF. Here the CDR3 DNA reads TGTGCCAGCAGTGCTGACAGGGCCCAAAACATTCAGTACTTC.

V and J are TRBV11-3 and TRBJ2-7; D not certain. This CDR3 region has 13 residues. CDR1 is SGHNT, CDR2 YENEEA, per germline. V lost 2 bases and J lost 2, with 7 bases in between. The CDR3 spells CASSLTRTYEQYF. The CDR3 region has the DNA TGTGCCAGCAGCTTAACCAGGACCTACGAGCAGTACTTC.

V is TRBV18 and J is TRBJ1-4, with 7 bases that match TRBD1. CDR1 is KGHSH, CDR2 LQKENI, per germline. Trimming took 4 bases from V and 5 from J; bases not matched to a gene: 4. CDR3 size: 14 residues. The CDR3 loop is CASSLGQNNEKLFF. The CDR3 region has the DNA TGTGCCAGCTCACTGGGACAGAACAATGAAAAACTGTTTTTT.

This sequence joins TRBV7-9 and TRBJ2-3; 10 bases fit TRBD2. CDR3 length: 17 amino acids. The V gene end was trimmed by 0 bases and the J gene end by 4 bases; junction bases not matched to a gene: 7. Per the germline V gene, CDR1 is SEHNR and CDR2 is FQNEAQ (reference sequence). CDR3 bases: TGTGCCAGCAGCTTAGCGGGGCTAGCGGGAGTGGCAGATACGCAGTATTTT. Protein product: CASSLAGLAGVADTQYF. The variable domain in full, with the rest retrieved from reference TRBV7-9 and TRBJ2-3, is DTGVSQNPRHKITKRGQNVTFRCDPISEHNRLYWYRQTLGQGPEFLTYFQNEAQLEKSRLLSDRFSAERPKGSFSTLEIQRTEQGDSAMYLCASSLAGLAGVADTQYFGPGTRLTVL.

The chain has TRBV9 and TRBJ2-7, with D possibly called TRBD1 or TRBD2 (6 bases each). The germline gives CDR1 SGDLS, CDR2 YYNGEE. V was pared by 1 base and J by 4 bases, with 15 bases between. The CDR3 is 15 residues long. The CDR3 DNA is TGTGCCAGCAGCGTAACTCCGGGGGCTCGATACGAGCAGTACTTC. It translates to CASSVTPGARYEQYF.